This T cell receptor (beta chain) was retrieved from a study of vaccination and CD4 T cells after COVID-19. Whole-study context: Participants were vaccinated with two doses, given as either BNT162b2 or mRNA-1273 vaccine. Whole-study findings and limits: A median approximately 86% of convalescent patients' SARS-CoV-2-reactive clones emerged only after vaccination.

Sequenced with the Oncomine TCR Beta short-read assay was DNA taken from cultured CD4+ T cells. TCRdb reanalysed the PCR reads using MiXCR and keeps one entry per CDR3 protein. The sample lists tens of thousands of distinct CDR3 sequences, approximately 67% occurring once. As to treatment: 10-day PBMC culture with coronavirus spike peptide pools or control peptides (ViraFEST assay). Cultures got half-medium changes with IL-2 on days 3 and 7. This CDR3 is 11 amino acids long. V lost 2 bases to trimming and J lost 10 bases, with 11 bases between them. Germline-derived CDR1 and CDR2 are DFQATT and SNEGSKA (reference sequence). The sample holds a few counts of this clonotype. Its antigen remains unidentified.

This sequence was found in a human donor who received a COVID-19 vaccine. This chain uses TRBV20-1 with TRBJ1-1, with TRBD1 as a possible D gene (6 bases). The sequenced sample was CD4+ T cells from blood, cultured in vitro, obtained after SARS-CoV-2 vaccination. The CDR3 bases are TGCAGTGCTAGATCTATCAGGGGAGCTTTCTTT. Residues: CSARSIRGAFF.